This TCR beta chain was obtained from a study of cytomegalovirus exposure and HLA in healthy donors. General study points: Accurate prediction of HLA-A and HLA-B alleles (for most subjects) was reportedly achieved from TCR beta sequences. In an earlier analysis, in 620 or so donors, most V segments appeared productive either ~87% or ~30% of the time.

The primer mix had 60 Vbeta and 13 Jbeta primers. The repertoire was sequenced with immunoSEQ multiplex PCR; TCRdb's copy has only in-frame clones and lacks some. Of some 130,000 clones in the sample, approximately 80% were seen once. V dropped 0 bases and J dropped 1 base, with 11 bases sitting between them. Germline CDR1 and CDR2: SGHRS and YFSETQ. The CDR3 contains 16 residues. In regard to this clone: Its antigen is currently unknown.

This sequence originates from a male donor in good health and CMV-seronegative. V usage is TRBV5-1 and J usage is TRBJ2-4, with D maybe TRBD1 (7 bases). Material for sequencing was PBMCs. The CDR3, as DNA: TGCGCCAGCAGCTTGGGACAGGGAGGTGCCAAAAACATTCAGTACTTC. Its translation: CASSLGQGGAKNIQYF.